The 25 T cell receptor beta chains listed next were all sequenced from one sample in a study of long-term antiretroviral therapy in people with HIV. At the survey level, the v3.0 immunoSEQ assay was run. Here immunoSEQ multiplex PCR was the method, and the copy in TCRdb shows in-frame clones only, minus some. The table has around 13,000 clones, 77% seen once. The sequencing here drew on unsorted PBMCs, taken 0.5 years before starting antiretroviral therapy. The receptor set was obtained from a woman aged 40 to 50 with HIV.

This chain joins TRBV9 and TRBJ1-5; TRBD1 aligns across 8 bases. Trimming cost V 3 bases and J 3 bases; bases outside gene matches: 5. The CDR3 runs 15 residues. The germline CDR1 and CDR2 sequences are SGDLS and YYNGEE. This CDR3 is CASSDDRGLNQPQHF. CDR3 nucleotide sequence: TGTGCCAGCAGCGACGACAGGGGACTCAATCAGCCCCAGCATTTT.

This clone was seen only once. The chain is built from TRBV4-1 and TRBJ1-4; D is possibly TRBD1 (6 bases). In germline, CDR1 is MGHRA, CDR2 YSYEKL. Trimming stripped 4 bases from V and 7 bases from J, with 13 bases between. The CDR3 is 14 residues long. The CDR3 is CASSPIQGTEKLFF. For the CDR3, the DNA is TGCGCCAGCAGCCCCATACAGGGAACTGAAAAACTGTTTTTT.

The chain combines TRBV7-9 with TRBJ1-1; 7 bases agree with TRBD1. Germline V gene sequence: CDR1 SEHNR, CDR2 FQNEAQ (reference sequence). The CDR3 is 15 amino acids. V lost 5 bases, J lost 6 bases, and 12 bases stayed unmatched. The CDR3 region is CASSPRGTVTAEAFF. The CDR3 nucleotides read TGTGCCAGCAGCCCTAGGGGGACAGTTACCGCTGAAGCTTTCTTT.

This chain uses TRBV7-8 with TRBJ2-1; the D gene is possibly TRBD2 (6 bases). V lost 5 bases and J lost 0, with 11 bases in between. The germline gives CDR1 SGHVS, CDR2 FQNEAQ. The length of the CDR3 is 15 residues. CDR3 residues: CASSPRDFSYNEQFF. CDR3 sequence (DNA): TGTGCCAGCAGCCCAAGGGACTTCTCCTACAATGAGCAGTTCTTC.

The V call is TRBV30, the J call TRBJ1-1; D is uncertain. Germline lookup yields CDR1 GTSNPN and CDR2 SVGIG (reference sequence). V was clipped by 1 base and J by 5 bases, with 11 bases between them. CDR3 length: 13 amino acids. CDR3 coding DNA: TGTGCCTGGAGTGGAAAAGGGTTTACTGAAGCTTTCTTT. This codes for CAWSGKGFTEAFF.

The rearrangement links TRBV7-2 to TRBJ2-7; the D is unclear. The CDR3 length is 14 residues. The V end lost 1 base, the J end lost 2 bases, and 9 bases lay between the germline ends. Germline V gives CDR1 SGHTA, CDR2 FQGNSA. CDR3 bases: TGTGCCAGCAGCTTAGAGGCGGTAACCTACGAGCAGTACTTC. Translation: CASSLEAVTYEQYF.

This CDR3 is CASSPPGTGIGEQFF. CDR3 bases: TGTGCCAGCAGCCCCCCCGGGACCGGTATTGGGGAGCAGTTCTTC. V and J are TRBV7-9 and TRBJ2-1, with D perhaps given as TRBD1 or TRBD2 (5 bases each). Trimming took off 5 bases at V and 10 bases at J, with 21 bases between the two ends. This CDR3 region has 15 residues. Germline V gene data show CDR1 as SEHNR and CDR2 as FQNEAQ (reference sequence).

The CDR3, as DNA: TGTGCCGGTAGTAGCGGGAGTGCAGAGACCCAGTACTTC. Protein product: CAGSSGSAETQYF. This sequence joins TRBV6-1 and TRBJ2-5, with 9 bases matching TRBD2. The CDR3 has 13 residues. Germline assignment: CDR1 MNHNS and CDR2 SASEGT. J gave up 4 bases and V 11 bases, and 8 bases lay outside the gene matches.

The chain joins TRBV30 to TRBJ2-1; 11 positions match TRBD1. Germline lookup yields CDR1 GTSNPN and CDR2 SVGIG (reference sequence). The CDR3 contains 15 residues. Trimming cost V 5 bases and J 1 base; bases outside gene matches: 4. The CDR3 region has the DNA TGTGCCTGGGGACAGGGGGCTGGTTCCTACAATGAGCAGTTCTTC. Protein product: CAWGQGAGSYNEQFF. The variable domain in full, completed from reference TRBV30 and TRBJ2-1, reads SQTIHQWPATLVQPVGSPLSLECTVEGTSNPNLYWYRQAAGRGLQLLFYSVGIGQISSEVPQNLSASRPQDRQFILSSKKLLLSDSGFYLCAWGQGAGSYNEQFFGPGTRLTVL.

This chain links TRBV11-3 with TRBJ1-1; no reliable D call. The germline V gene has CDR1 SGHNT and CDR2 YENEEA. The length of the CDR3 is 14 residues. With 3 bases removed from V and 3 bases from J, the gap between germline ends came to 11 bases. The CDR3 sequence: CASSLSNGDTEAFF. The CDR3 DNA reads as TGTGCCAGCAGCTTGTCGAATGGGGACACTGAAGCTTTCTTT.

The rearrangement links TRBV6-5 to TRBJ1-4; D is undetermined. Trimming stripped 6 bases from V and 7 bases from J, with 9 bases between. Germline V gives CDR1 MNHEY, CDR2 SVGAGI. This CDR3 has 12 residues. The CDR3 DNA reads TGTGCCAGCAGCGCTCTGGGTGAAAAACTGTTTTTT. Encoded protein: CASSALGEKLFF.

The V and J genes are TRBV29-1 and TRBJ1-1; tentatively, D is TRBD1 (6 bases). The CDR3 has 13 residues. CDR1 SQVTM and CDR2 ANQGSEA come from the germline V gene. Trimming pared 6 bases from V and 5 bases from J, leaving 16 bases between. Here the CDR3 DNA reads TGCAGCGTCTCAGAACAGGGTCAGACTGAAGCTTTCTTT. It yields the protein CSVSEQGQTEAFF.

The V call is TRBV2, the J call TRBJ2-3, with D unresolved. Per germline, CDR1 SNHLY and CDR2 FYNNEI. The CDR3 contains 17 residues. Trimming left V 3 bases short and J 0 bases short, with 16 bases between. The CDR3 region is CASSELGTDFSTDTQYF. CDR3 DNA: TGTGCCAGCAGTGAGCTGGGAACAGATTTTAGCACAGATACGCAGTATTTT.

The V gene is TRBV23-1, the J gene TRBJ2-3; D is ambiguous. TRBV23-1 is placed among ORFs of uncertain function. The CDR3 has 15 residues. Trimming removed 6 bases at V and 4 bases at J, with 17 bases between. DNA for the CDR3: TGCGCCAGCAGGGTGCGGAATAGGGTTGCAGATACGCAGTATTTT. Encoded protein: CASRVRNRVADTQYF.

The rearrangement links TRBV19 to TRBJ1-2; D might be TRBD1 (5 bases). This CDR3 is built from 13 residues. V lost 3 bases, J lost 5 bases, and 10 bases lay in between. The germline gives CDR1 LNHDA, CDR2 SQIVND (reference sequence). The CDR3 DNA reads TGTGCCAGTAGTATGGACATACTTTATGGCTACACCTTC. Its translation is CASSMDILYGYTF.

The V gene is TRBV5-1, the J gene TRBJ1-1; no definite D call. The CDR3 has 14 amino acids. Per the germline V gene, CDR1 is SGHRS and CDR2 is YFSETQ. V was clipped by 1 base and J by 5 bases, with 12 bases between them. DNA for the CDR3: TGCGCCAGCAGCTTGATTGGGGATGGGACTGAAGCTTTCTTT. Encoded protein: CASSLIGDGTEAFF.

The rearrangement uses TRBV10-3 and TRBJ2-2, with TRBD2 identical over 13 bases. Per germline, CDR1 ENHRY and CDR2 SYGVKD. V gave up 0 bases and J gave up 0 bases; unmatched junction bases: 7. The CDR3 extends over 20 amino acids. DNA of the CDR3: TGTGCCATCAGTGAGTCGACCGGGACTAGCGGGGAAACGAACACCGGGGAGCTGTTTTTT. Encoded protein: CAISESTGTSGETNTGELFF.

The V and J genes are TRBV5-1 and TRBJ2-1, with 8 positions matching TRBD2. Germline V gives CDR1 SGHRS, CDR2 YFSETQ. The CDR3 is made up of 15 amino acids. V shed 7 bases, J shed 3 bases, and the junction held 9 bases outside the gene matches. For the CDR3, the DNA is TGCGCCAGCTTCTCCGGGACTAGAGACTACAATGAGCAGTTCTTC. Residues: CASFSGTRDYNEQFF.

This chain joins TRBV5-1 and TRBJ2-6, with D uncertain. Germline loops: CDR1 SGHRS, CDR2 YFSETQ. The CDR3 loop spans 15 amino acids. V lost 4 bases and J lost 0, with 8 bases in between. The CDR3 nucleotides read TGCGCCAGCAGCCCGACCGGCTCTGGGGCCAACGTCCTGACTTTC. Its translation is CASSPTGSGANVLTF.

The J gene is TRBJ2-5, the V gene TRBV19; no clear D gene. V lost 1 base, J lost 1 base, and 10 bases lay in between. Germline CDR1 reads LNHDA; CDR2 reads SQIVND (reference sequence). This CDR3 is built from 15 residues. CDR3 loop: CASSIGTDLQETQYF. CDR3 coding DNA: TGTGCCAGTAGTATAGGAACAGACCTCCAAGAGACCCAGTACTTC.

The chain recombines TRBV11-3 with TRBJ2-2; 8 nucleotides align to TRBD1. Trimming at V came to 1 base and at J to 1 base, leaving 5 bases not matched to a gene. Germline CDR1 SGHNT, CDR2 YENEEA. The CDR3 length is 17 residues. DNA of the CDR3: TGTGCCAGCAGCTTAGGTCTAGGGACAGGGAACACCGGGGAGCTGTTTTTT. As protein: CASSLGLGTGNTGELFF.

This clone was detected a few times. The chain has TRBV6-5 and TRBJ2-1; 8 bases are shared with TRBD2. Germline V gene sequence: CDR1 MNHEY, CDR2 SVGAGI. With V trimmed by 6 bases and J by 2 bases, 6 bases remained unmatched. The CDR3 extends over 15 amino acids. The CDR3 reads CASSRLASTYNEQFF. The CDR3 region has the DNA TGTGCCAGCAGCCGACTAGCGTCAACCTACAATGAGCAGTTCTTC.

V is TRBV4-3 and J is TRBJ2-5; possible D gene TRBD2, 7 bases. V shed 1 base and J shed 7 bases, with 16 bases lying between them. In germline, CDR1 is LGHNA, CDR2 YSLEER. The CDR3 is made up of 15 amino acids. In nucleotides, the CDR3 is TGCGCCAGCAGCCAAGGCTTACAAGGGGGGGTGACCCAGTACTTC. Protein sequence: CASSQGLQGGVTQYF.

The chain is built from TRBV7-8 and TRBJ1-4, with 7 bases lining up with TRBD1. This CDR3 is 15 amino acids long. In germline, CDR1 is SGHVS, CDR2 FQNEAQ. J was trimmed by 3 bases and V by 4 bases; bases with no gene match: 5. CDR3 nucleotide sequence: TGTGCCAGCAGCTGGCAAGACAGGGCTAATGAAAAACTGTTTTTT. Translation: CASSWQDRANEKLFF.

V and J are TRBV28 and TRBJ2-1, with a possible D match to TRBD1 (6 bases). With 5 bases removed from V and 4 bases from J, the gap between germline ends came to 15 bases. CDR3 size: 15 residues. The germline V gene has CDR1 MDHEN and CDR2 SYDVKM. CDR3 protein: CASSPYHREYNEQFF. The CDR3 bases are TGTGCCAGCAGTCCCTACCACAGGGAGTACAATGAGCAGTTCTTC. Based on the CDR3 plus reference TRBV28 and TRBJ2-1, the full variable domain is DVKVTQSSRYLVKRTGEKVFLECVQDMDHENMFWYRQDPGLGLRLIYFSYDVKMKEKGDIPEGYSVSREKKERFSLILESASTNQTSMYLCASSPYHREYNEQFFGPGTRLTVL.